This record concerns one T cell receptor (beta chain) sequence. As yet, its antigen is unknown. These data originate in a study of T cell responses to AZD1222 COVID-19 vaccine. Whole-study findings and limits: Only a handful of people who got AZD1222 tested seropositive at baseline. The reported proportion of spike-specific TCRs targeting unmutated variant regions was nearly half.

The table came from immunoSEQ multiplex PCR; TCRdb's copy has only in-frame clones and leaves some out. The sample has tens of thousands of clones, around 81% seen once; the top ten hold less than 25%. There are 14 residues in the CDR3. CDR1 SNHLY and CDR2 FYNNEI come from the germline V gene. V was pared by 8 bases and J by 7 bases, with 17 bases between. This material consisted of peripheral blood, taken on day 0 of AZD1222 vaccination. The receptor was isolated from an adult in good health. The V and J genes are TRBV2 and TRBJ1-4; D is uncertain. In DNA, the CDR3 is TGTGCCAGCTTAGGCAGATCCCGCGGTGAAAAACTGTTTTTT. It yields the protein CASLGRSRGEKLFF.